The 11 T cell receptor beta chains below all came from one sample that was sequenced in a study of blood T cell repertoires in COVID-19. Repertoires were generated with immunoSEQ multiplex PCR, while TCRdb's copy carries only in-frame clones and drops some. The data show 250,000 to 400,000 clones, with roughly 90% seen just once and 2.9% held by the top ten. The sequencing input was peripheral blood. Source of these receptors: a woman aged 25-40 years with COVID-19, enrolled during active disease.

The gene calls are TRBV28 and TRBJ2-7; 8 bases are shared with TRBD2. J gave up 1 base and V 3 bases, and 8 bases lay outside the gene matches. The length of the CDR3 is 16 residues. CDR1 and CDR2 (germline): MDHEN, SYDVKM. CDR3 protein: CASSFVSSGSSYEQYF. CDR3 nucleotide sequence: TGTGCCAGCAGTTTTGTTTCGAGCGGGAGTTCCTACGAGCAGTACTTC.

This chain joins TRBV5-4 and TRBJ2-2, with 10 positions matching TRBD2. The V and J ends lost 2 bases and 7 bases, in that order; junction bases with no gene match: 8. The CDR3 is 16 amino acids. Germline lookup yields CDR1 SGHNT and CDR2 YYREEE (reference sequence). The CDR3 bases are TGTGCCAGCAGCTTAGCAGCGGGAGGGCCCGTCGGGGAGCTGTTTTTT. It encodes CASSLAAGGPVGELFF.

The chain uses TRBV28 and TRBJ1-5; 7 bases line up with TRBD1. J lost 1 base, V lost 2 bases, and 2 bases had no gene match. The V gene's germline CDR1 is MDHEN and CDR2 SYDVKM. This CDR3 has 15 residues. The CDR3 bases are TGTGCCAGCAGTTTACAGGGGGAGAGCAATCAGCCCCAGCATTTT. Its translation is CASSLQGESNQPQHF.

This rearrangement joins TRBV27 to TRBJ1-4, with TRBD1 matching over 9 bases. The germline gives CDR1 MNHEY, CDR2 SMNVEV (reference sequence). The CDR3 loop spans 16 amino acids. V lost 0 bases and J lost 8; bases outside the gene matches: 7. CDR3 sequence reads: CASSLSTGTGSEKLFF. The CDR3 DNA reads TGTGCCAGCAGTTTATCGACCGGGACAGGGAGCGAAAAACTGTTTTTT.

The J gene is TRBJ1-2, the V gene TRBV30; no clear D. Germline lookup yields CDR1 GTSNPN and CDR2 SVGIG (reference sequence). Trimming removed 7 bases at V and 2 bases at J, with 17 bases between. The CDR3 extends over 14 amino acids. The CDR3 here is CAFRHSRANYGYTF. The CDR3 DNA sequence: TGTGCCTTCCGCCATTCGAGGGCCAACTATGGCTACACCTTC.

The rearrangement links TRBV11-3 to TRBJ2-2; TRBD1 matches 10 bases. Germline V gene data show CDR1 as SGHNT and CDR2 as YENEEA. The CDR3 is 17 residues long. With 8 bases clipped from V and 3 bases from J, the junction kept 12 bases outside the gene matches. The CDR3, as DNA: TGTGCCAGCTCTACACGGGACAGGGGCAGCGACACCGGGGAGCTGTTTTTT. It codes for CASSTRDRGSDTGELFF.

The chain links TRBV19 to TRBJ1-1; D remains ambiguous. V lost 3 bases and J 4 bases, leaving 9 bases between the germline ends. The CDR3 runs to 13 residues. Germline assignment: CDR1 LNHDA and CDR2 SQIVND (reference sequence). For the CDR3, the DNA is TGTGCCAGTAGTATCGCCGGGAGCACTGAAGCTTTCTTT. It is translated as CASSIAGSTEAFF. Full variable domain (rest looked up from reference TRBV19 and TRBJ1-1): DGGITQSPKYLFRKEGQNVTLSCEQNLNHDAMYWYRQDPGQGLRLIYYSQIVNDFQKGDIAEGYSVSREKKESFPLTVTSAQKNPTAFYLCASSIAGSTEAFFGQGTRLTVV.

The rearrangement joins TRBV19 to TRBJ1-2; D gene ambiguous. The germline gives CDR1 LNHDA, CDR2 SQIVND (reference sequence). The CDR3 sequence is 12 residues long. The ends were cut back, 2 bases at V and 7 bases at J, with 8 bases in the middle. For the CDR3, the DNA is TGTGCCAGTAGTATATTGTCGGGTGGCTACACCTTC. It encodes CASSILSGGYTF.

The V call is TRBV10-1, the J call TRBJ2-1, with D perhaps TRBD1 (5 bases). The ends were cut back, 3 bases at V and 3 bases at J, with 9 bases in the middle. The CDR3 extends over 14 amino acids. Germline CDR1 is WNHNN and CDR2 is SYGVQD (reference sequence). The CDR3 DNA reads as TGCGCCAGCAGTGACCCAGGGTTCTACAATGAGCAGTTCTTC. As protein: CASSDPGFYNEQFF.

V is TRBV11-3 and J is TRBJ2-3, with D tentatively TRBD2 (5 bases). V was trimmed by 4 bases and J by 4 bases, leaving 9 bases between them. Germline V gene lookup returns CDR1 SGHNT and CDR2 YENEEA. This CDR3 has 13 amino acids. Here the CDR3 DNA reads TGTGCCAGCAGCTCCCTAGCCGCAGATACGCAGTATTTT. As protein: CASSSLAADTQYF.

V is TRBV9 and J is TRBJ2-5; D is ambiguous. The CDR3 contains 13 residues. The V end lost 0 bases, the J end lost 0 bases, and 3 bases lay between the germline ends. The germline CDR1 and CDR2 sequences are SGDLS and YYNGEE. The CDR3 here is CASSVADQETQYF. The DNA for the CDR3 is TGTGCCAGCAGCGTAGCGGACCAAGAGACCCAGTACTTC. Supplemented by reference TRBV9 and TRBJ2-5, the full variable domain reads DSGVTQTPKHLITATGQRVTLRCSPRSGDLSVYWYQQSLDQGLQFLIQYYNGEERAKGNILERFSAQQFPDLHSELNLSSLELGDSALYFCASSVADQETQYFGPGTRLLVL.